The 3 T cell receptor beta chains reported below all come from one sample, sequenced in a study of molecular identifiers for immune sequencing clone quantification. TCRdb re-called the PCR reads through MiXCR, storing one row per CDR3 protein. Among about 65,000 distinct CDR3 sequences listed, about a fifth were seen once. Source material: naive CD8+ T cells from blood, with Jurkat cell RNA spiked in. Described subset: FACS-sorted CD8+CD4-CCR7+CD45RA+ naive T cells. The receptors were gathered from a human donor in good health. Some libraries in this study had Jurkat cell RNA spiked in.

Of note for this clonotype: Being one base from a much bigger clone, this may be a read error. This sequence joins TRBV5-1 and TRBJ1-4; no definite D call. Germline loops: CDR1 SGHRS, CDR2 YFSETQ. This CDR3 comprises 14 residues. The CDR3 sequence is CASSRTQYNEKLLF. The CDR3, as DNA: TGCGCCAGCAGCCGGACCCAGTATAATGAAAAACTGCTTTTT.

Many counts were recorded for this clonotype. The chain joins TRBV29-1 to TRBJ2-1; 14 nucleotides agree with TRBD2. Germline lookup yields CDR1 SQVTM and CDR2 ANQGSEA. Germline trimming cut 6 bases from V and 8 bases from J; bases unmatched to any gene: 9. The CDR3 spans 15 residues. The CDR3: CSVQGPGLAGDEQFF. Written as DNA, the CDR3 is TGCAGCGTCCAGGGGCCGGGACTAGCGGGAGATGAGCAGTTCTTC.

In this sample, this clonotype turned up many times. The chain combines TRBV7-2 with TRBJ2-5; D tentatively fits TRBD1 or TRBD2 (5 bases each). The CDR3 is 13 amino acids. V gave up 2 bases and J gave up 2 bases, with 6 bases separating them. Per germline, CDR1 SGHTA and CDR2 FQGNSA. CDR3 DNA: TGTGCCAGCAGCTTATGGGGGCAAGAGACCCAGTACTTC. This codes for CASSLWGQETQYF.